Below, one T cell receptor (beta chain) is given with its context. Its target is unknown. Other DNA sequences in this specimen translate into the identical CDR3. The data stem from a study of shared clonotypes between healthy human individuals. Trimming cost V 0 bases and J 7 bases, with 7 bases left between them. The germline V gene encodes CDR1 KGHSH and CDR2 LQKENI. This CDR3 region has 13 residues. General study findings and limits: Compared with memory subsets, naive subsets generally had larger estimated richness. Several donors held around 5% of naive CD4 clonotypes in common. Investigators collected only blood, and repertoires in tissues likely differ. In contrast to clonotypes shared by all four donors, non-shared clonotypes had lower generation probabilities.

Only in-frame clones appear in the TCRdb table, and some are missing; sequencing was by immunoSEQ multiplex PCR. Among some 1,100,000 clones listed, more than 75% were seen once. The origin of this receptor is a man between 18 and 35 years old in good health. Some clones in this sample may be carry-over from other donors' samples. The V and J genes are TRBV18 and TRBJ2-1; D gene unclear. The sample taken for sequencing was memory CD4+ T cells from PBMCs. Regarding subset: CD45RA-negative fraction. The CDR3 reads CASSPPSSNEQFF. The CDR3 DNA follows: TGTGCCAGCTCACCACCTTCCAGTAATGAGCAGTTCTTC. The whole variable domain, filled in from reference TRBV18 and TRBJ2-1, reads NAGVMQNPRHLVRRRGQEARLRCSPMKGHSHVYWYRQLPEEGLKFMVYLQKENIIDESGMPKERFSAEFPKEGPSILRIQQVVRGDSAAYFCASSPPSSNEQFFGPGTRLTVL.